Below, 7 T cell receptor beta chains from the same sample are listed, as sequenced in a study of radiation and T cells in renal cell carcinoma. Time point in this sample: blood 2 weeks post-SBRT. The treatment here: 15 Gy SBRT to primary tumor, nephrectomy 4 weeks later. The assay was immunoSEQ multiplex PCR, and TCRdb's table has in-frame clones only and misses some. Of about 130,000 clones in the sample, around nine tenths are singletons; the top ten hold almost 6%. This material consisted of blood, taken from a patient whose treatment included radiotherapy and nephrectomy. All receptors derive from a woman in her 70s with renal cell carcinoma.

The J gene is TRBJ2-1, the V gene TRBV2; a weak D match, TRBD1 (6 bases). Per the germline V gene, CDR1 is SNHLY and CDR2 is FYNNEI. This CDR3 has 17 amino acids. Trimming removed 6 bases at V and 0 bases at J, with 18 bases between. The DNA of the CDR3 is TGTGCCAGCAGGGGGACCCTGAGGACAGCCTCCTACAATGAGCAGTTCTTC. Translation gives CASRGTLRTASYNEQFF. Variable domain in full (rest from reference TRBV2 and TRBJ2-1): EPEVTQTPSHQVTQMGQEVILRCVPISNHLYFYWYRQILGQKVEFLVSFYNNEISEKSEIFDDQFSVERPDGSNFTLKIRSTKLEDSAMYFCASRGTLRTASYNEQFFGPGTRLTVL.

The gene calls are TRBV9 and TRBJ2-2, with 12 positions matching TRBD2. Trimming at V came to 3 bases and at J to 1 base, leaving 7 bases not matched to a gene. The CDR3 sequence is 18 residues long. Germline assignment: CDR1 SGDLS and CDR2 YYNGEE. Here the CDR3 reads CASSETSGGHGNTGELFF. CDR3 sequence (DNA): TGTGCCAGCAGCGAGACTAGCGGGGGTCACGGGAACACCGGGGAGCTGTTTTTT.

This clone was seen just once. V is TRBV6-1 and J is TRBJ1-2; weak D call: TRBD1 (5 bases). The CDR3 is made up of 14 amino acids. V lost 2 bases, J lost 5 bases, and 12 bases lay in between. Germline V lookup: CDR1 MNHNS, CDR2 SASEGT. This CDR3 is CASSETVGGYGYTF. The CDR3 nucleotides are TGTGCCAGCAGTGAAACCGTTGGGGGTTATGGCTACACCTTC.

This clone was detected only a few times. V and J are TRBV7-9 and TRBJ1-5, with D unresolved. This CDR3 has 15 amino acids. The ends were cut back, 1 base at V and 0 bases at J, with 7 bases in the middle. The V gene's germline CDR1 is SEHNR and CDR2 FQNEAQ (reference sequence). CDR3 protein: CASSLGPYSNQPQHF. The CDR3 nucleotides are TGTGCCAGCAGCTTAGGGCCGTATAGCAATCAGCCCCAGCATTTT.

V gene TRBV6-1 combines with J gene TRBJ2-1, with 7 positions matching TRBD2. In germline, CDR1 is MNHNS, CDR2 SASEGT. CDR3 size: 17 residues. V dropped 3 bases and J dropped 0; count of bases not matched to a gene: 8. CDR3 protein: CASSEFGPGGSYNEQFF. For the CDR3, the DNA is TGTGCCAGCAGTGAGTTTGGTCCGGGGGGCTCCTACAATGAGCAGTTCTTC.

The rearrangement joins TRBV6-5 to TRBJ2-5; 8 positions match TRBD2. Germline V gene lookup returns CDR1 MNHEY and CDR2 SVGAGI. The CDR3 contains 15 residues. Unmatched junction bases numbered 10, after V lost 6 bases and J lost 4 bases. In nucleotides, the CDR3 is TGTGCCAGCAGCCCGACTAGCGCCCCGGGAGAGACCCAGTACTTC. It specifies CASSPTSAPGETQYF.

The rearrangement joins TRBV5-1 to TRBJ2-5; either TRBD1 or TRBD2 may supply D (7 bases each). Trimming removed 3 bases at V and 4 bases at J, with 13 bases between. Per germline, CDR1 SGHRS and CDR2 YFSETQ. This CDR3 has 14 amino acids. CDR3 DNA: TGCGCCAGCAGCTCAGGGGGGGCCCGAGAGACCCAGTACTTC. It yields the protein CASSSGGARETQYF.